This T cell receptor beta chain was identified in a study of memory CD4+ T cells and cytomegalovirus serostatus. At the level of the study: This sample comes from healthy Belgian adults, under 10 CMV seropositive, approximately 25 seronegative.

Sequenced by immunoSEQ multiplex PCR; TCRdb stores in-frame clones only, minus some. Among 35,000 to 55,000 clones listed, under 80% were seen once. The sort gate was single viable CD3+CD4+CD8-CD45RO+ cells for memory CD4+ T cells. Positive selection with CD4 microbeads enriched total CD4+ T cells. Overall study results and limits: CMV serostatus prediction reached median AUC about 0.95, or 0.9 with US-trained model.

Turning to this clone: Its antigen is as yet unknown.

The clonotype was recovered from an adult in good health and CMV-seronegative. What was sequenced was memory CD4+ T cells from blood.

Written as DNA, the CDR3 is TGTGCCAGCAGCTTAGCCCTTTTCCCCTCGAGGGGTCGCGGGGAGCTGTTTTTT. Amino acids: CASSLALFPSRGRGELFF. This chain connects TRBV7-2 to TRBJ2-2, with D perhaps given as TRBD1 or TRBD2 (5 bases each). The CDR3 extends over 18 amino acids. The V gene's germline CDR1 is SGHTA and CDR2 FQGNSA. V was pared by 0 bases and J by 7 bases, with 21 bases between. Full variable domain (rest looked up from reference TRBV7-2 and TRBJ2-2): GAGVSQSPSNKVTEKGKDVELRCDPISGHTALYWYRQSLGQGLEFLIYFQGNSAPDKSGLPSDRFSAERTGGSVSTLTIQRTQQEDSAVYLCASSLALFPSRGRGELFFGEGSRLTVL.